The rows below give T cell receptor beta chains drawn from one sample of a study of neurological immune-mediated disorders. TCRdb recomputed calls from the 5' RACE reads with MiXCR, one row per CDR3 protein. The repertoire holds around 30,000 distinct CDR3 sequences, with around 1.5% as singletons. Sequencing was done on a sample of PBMCs. The source of these receptors is a woman in her thirties with multiple sclerosis. Each CDR3 is given with its conserved first and last residue. Fields, in order: J gene, V gene, clone size, D gene, CDR3 protein, CDR3 DNA. The D gene is left open where the match is weak. Clone sizes are given selectively: once, few, many, or a class where the clone is expanded.

>TRBJ2-1|TRBV3-1|many|.
CASSRWGAVGGNEQFF
TGTGCCAGCAGCCGCTGGGGAGCGGTGGGGGGCAATGAGCAGTTCTTC
>TRBJ2-2|TRBV7-8|.|TRBD1
CASSLDRGRRTGELFF
TGTGCCAGCAGCCTTGACAGGGGGCGACGCACCGGGGAGCTGTTTTTT
>TRBJ2-7|TRBV12-3/TRBV12-4|many|.
CASSTRGDYEQYF
TGTGCCAGCAGTACGAGAGGAGACTACGAGCAGTACTTC
>TRBJ1-2|TRBV29-1|many|.
CSVGGGPIYGYTF
TGCAGCGTGGGGGGGGGACCCATCTATGGCTACACCTTC
>TRBJ2-5|TRBV29-1|many|TRBD2
CSVGQRGGRETQYF
TGCAGCGTTGGCCAGCGGGGGGGCCGAGAGACCCAGTACTTC
>TRBJ2-7|TRBV5-1|many|TRBD1
CASSYGTGNNYEQYF
TGCGCCAGCAGCTACGGGACAGGGAATAACTACGAGCAGTACTTC
>TRBJ2-3|TRBV7-2|many|.
CASSLRGQGTQYF
TGTGCCAGCAGCTTACGGGGTCAGGGTACGCAGTATTTT
>TRBJ1-1|TRBV13|many|TRBD1
CASSRDRGNTEAFF
TGTGCCAGCAGCAGGGACAGGGGAAACACTGAAGCTTTCTTT
>TRBJ2-5|TRBV10-3|many|.
CAISEKSETQYF
TGTGCCATCAGTGAAAAATCTGAGACCCAGTACTTC
>TRBJ1-2|TRBV13|many|.
CASKEINYGYTF
TGTGCCAGCAAGGAGATTAACTATGGCTACACCTTC
>TRBJ2-7|TRBV18|many|.
CASSPSTHSYEQYF
TGTGCCAGCTCACCCTCGACTCATTCTTACGAGCAGTACTTC
>TRBJ2-5|TRBV14|many|.
CASSHFETQYF
TGTGCCAGCAGCCATTTCGAGACCCAGTACTTC
>TRBJ2-5|TRBV10-3|many|.
CAISEGQAAETQYF
TGTGCCATCAGTGAGGGCCAAGCGGCGGAGACCCAGTACTTC
>TRBJ1-1|TRBV20-1|many|TRBD1
CSAAKGTGLMSEAFF
TGCAGTGCTGCGAAAGGGACAGGGTTAATGTCTGAAGCTTTCTTT
>TRBJ1-5|TRBV12-3/TRBV12-4|many|.
CASRLGEQPQHF
TGTGCCAGCAGATTGGGAGAGCAGCCCCAGCATTTT
>TRBJ2-1|TRBV5-1|many|.
CASSLLEAYNEQFF
TGCGCCAGCAGCTTGCTAGAGGCCTACAATGAGCAGTTCTTC
>TRBJ2-3|TRBV12-3/TRBV12-4|many|.
CASTEGQGSTDTQYF
TGTGCCAGCACGGAAGGTCAGGGATCCACAGATACGCAGTATTTT
>TRBJ2-2|TRBV14|many|TRBD1
CASRLQGAGELFF
TGTGCCAGCAGATTACAGGGGGCCGGGGAGCTGTTTTTT
>TRBJ2-2|TRBV24-1|many|.
CATSDRRQTGELFF
TGTGCCACCAGTGATCGTCGACAGACCGGGGAGCTGTTTTTT
>TRBJ2-7|TRBV7-2|many|.
CASSLASTTLGWGEQYF
TGTGCCAGCAGCTTAGCCTCCACTACTTTAGGGTGGGGCGAGCAGTACTTC
>TRBJ2-3|TRBV25-1|many|TRBD2
CASNPGSGGNTDTQYF
TGTGCCAGCAACCCCGGTAGCGGGGGCAACACAGATACGCAGTATTTT
>TRBJ2-2|TRBV3-1|many|.
CASSQRGGLTGELFF
TGTGCCAGCAGCCAAAGGGGGGGGCTCACCGGGGAGCTGTTTTTT
>TRBJ2-3|TRBV5-1|many|.
CASSPGTSTDTQYF
TGCGCCAGCAGCCCTGGGACTTCCACAGATACGCAGTATTTT
>TRBJ2-3|TRBV11-2|many|.
CASSLDRPITLTDTQYF
TGTGCCAGCAGCTTAGATAGGCCTATTACCCTCACAGATACGCAGTATTTT
>TRBJ2-7|TRBV15|many|TRBD2
CATRGLAGLGSSEQYF
TGTGCCACGCGGGGACTAGCGGGGTTGGGATCTTCCGAGCAGTACTTC
>TRBJ2-3|TRBV20-1|many|.
CSASRDRDTQYF
TGCAGTGCTAGTCGGGACCGGGATACGCAGTATTTT
>TRBJ2-7|TRBV5-1|many|TRBD1
CASSQTGREQYF
TGCGCCAGCAGCCAGACAGGGCGAGAGCAGTACTTC
>TRBJ1-2|TRBV20-1|many|TRBD1
CSARGTGARNYGYTF
TGCAGTGCTAGGGGGACAGGGGCTCGCAACTATGGCTACACCTTC
>TRBJ2-2|TRBV12-3/TRBV12-4|many|.
CASSKPNTGELFF
TGTGCCAGCAGTAAACCTAACACCGGGGAGCTGTTTTTT
>TRBJ2-3|TRBV7-9|many|.
CASTPSDTQYF
TGTGCCAGCACTCCATCAGATACGCAGTATTTT
>TRBJ1-6|TRBV7-2|many|TRBD1
CASSQGQGWSPLHF
TGTGCCAGCAGCCAGGGACAGGGATGGTCACCCCTCCACTTT
>TRBJ1-2|TRBV12-3/TRBV12-4|many|.
CASSLRRGDGYTF
TGTGCCAGCAGTTTACGCAGGGGTGATGGCTACACCTTC
>TRBJ1-2|TRBV9|many|.
CASSDQGLLYGYTF
TGTGCCAGCAGCGACCAGGGCCTCCTGTATGGCTACACCTTC
>TRBJ2-1|TRBV25-1|many|TRBD2
CASRTGGNEQFF
TGTGCCAGCAGAACGGGGGGCAATGAGCAGTTCTTC
>TRBJ2-7|TRBV20-1|few|.
CSARVHRGSYEQYF
TGCAGTGCTAGAGTACATAGGGGGTCCTACGAGCAGTACTTC
>TRBJ2-3|TRBV20-1|many|TRBD2
CSAPPGLADSDTQYF
TGCAGTGCTCCTCCGGGACTAGCGGATTCAGATACGCAGTATTTT
>TRBJ2-7|TRBV4-2|many|.
CASSQDIGGGTYEQYF
TGTGCCAGCAGCCAAGATATAGGCGGGGGCACCTACGAGCAGTACTTC
>TRBJ1-2|TRBV4-1|many|TRBD1
CASSQVGQGAYGYTF
TGCGCCAGCAGCCAAGTGGGACAGGGGGCCTATGGCTACACCTTC
>TRBJ2-5|TRBV12-3/TRBV12-4|many|TRBD1
CASSRTRQGETQYF
TGTGCCAGCAGCCGTACAAGACAGGGGGAGACCCAGTACTTC
>TRBJ2-5|TRBV7-9|many|.
CASSLAAGLETQYF
TGTGCCAGCAGCTTAGCGGCAGGATTAGAGACCCAGTACTTC